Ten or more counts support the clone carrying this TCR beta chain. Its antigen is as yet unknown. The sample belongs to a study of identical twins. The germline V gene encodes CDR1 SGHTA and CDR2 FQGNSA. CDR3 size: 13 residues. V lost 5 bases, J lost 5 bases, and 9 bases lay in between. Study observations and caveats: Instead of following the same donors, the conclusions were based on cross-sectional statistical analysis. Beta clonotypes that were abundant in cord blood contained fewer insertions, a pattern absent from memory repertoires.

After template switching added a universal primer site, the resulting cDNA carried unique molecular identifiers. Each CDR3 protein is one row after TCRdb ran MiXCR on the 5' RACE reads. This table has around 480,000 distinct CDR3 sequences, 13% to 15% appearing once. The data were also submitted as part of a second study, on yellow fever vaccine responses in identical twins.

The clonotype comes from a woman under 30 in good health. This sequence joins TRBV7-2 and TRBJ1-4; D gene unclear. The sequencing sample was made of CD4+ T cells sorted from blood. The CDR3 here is CASSRASNEKLFF. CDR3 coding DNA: TGTGCCAGCAGCAGGGCCTCCAATGAAAAACTGTTTTTT.